These T cell receptor beta chains were read from a single sample in a study of tumor-infiltrating lymphocytes in primary liver carcinoma. MiXCR was run by TCRdb on the multiplex PCR reads, yielding one entry per CDR3 protein. In the table there are 150,000 to 200,000 distinct CDR3 sequences, 85% of which are singletons. Specimen: tumor tissue from primary liver carcinoma. The receptors were sampled from a man in his forties with primary liver carcinoma and hepatitis B virus infection. CDR3s include the opening cysteine and the closing phenylalanine or tryptophan. The D gene is left open where the match is weak. Where a row states a size, it is once, few, many or the class of an expanded clone; other rows omit it.

cdr3_aa	cdr3_nt	clone_size	j_call	v_call	d_call
CSVVGTGGYIF	TGTAGCGTGGTCGGGACGGGTGGCTACATCTTC	.	TRBJ1-2	TRBV29-1	.
CTSNIFRGGTEAFF	TGTACCAGCAACATCTTTAGGGGAGGAACTGAAGCTTTCTTT	.	TRBJ1-1	TRBV28	.
CASTSSVYEQYF	TGTGCCAGCACCTCTAGTGTCTACGAGCAGTACTTC	many	TRBJ2-7	TRBV6-2/TRBV6-3	.
CASKRGTSGIQETQYF	TGTGCCAGTAAACGAGGGACTAGCGGAATCCAAGAGACCCAGTACTTC	.	TRBJ2-5	TRBV12-3/TRBV12-4	TRBD2
CGNSLGLAGNQETQYF	TGTGGCAACAGCTTAGGATTAGCGGGAAACCAAGAGACCCAGTACTTC	.	TRBJ2-5	TRBV11-2	TRBD2
CANSQTNTQYF	TGTGCCAACAGTCAAACAAATACGCAGTATTTT	.	TRBJ2-3	TRBV6-1	.
CAITNRAEAFF	TGTGCCATCACCAACCGGGCGGAAGCTTTCTTT	.	TRBJ1-1	TRBV2	.
CASRTSGRGNKQFF	TGCGCGAGCCGAACTAGCGGGAGAGGGAATAAGCAGTTCTTC	.	TRBJ2-1	TRBV5-1	TRBD2
CASSEAGRASSSCEQYF	TGTGCCAGCAGTGAAGCGGGGAGGGCTAGCAGCTCCTGCGAGCAGTACTTC	.	TRBJ2-7	TRBV6-1	TRBD2
CANSFISGQGNTEAFF	TGTGCCAACAGTTTCATCTCGGGACAGGGAAACACTGAAGCTTTCTTT	once	TRBJ1-1	TRBV12-3/TRBV12-4	TRBD1
CASSHLQGTSGSERTDTQYF	TGTGCCAGCAGCCATCTCCAGGGGACTAGCGGGAGCGAACGCACAGATACGCAGTATTTT	many	TRBJ2-3	TRBV4-2	TRBD2
CAISELGADQSQHF	TGTGCCATCAGTGAGCTGGGAGCGGATCAGTCCCAGCATTTC	.	TRBJ1-5	TRBV10-3	.
CSATGQLVAEALF	TGTAGCGCTACGGGACAGTTGGTGGCTGAAGCTTTATTT	.	TRBJ1-1	TRBV29-1	TRBD1
CVNSVGLNNKQFF	TGTGTCAACAGCGTTGGCCTGAACAATAAGCAGTTCTTC	.	TRBJ2-1	TRBV11-1	.
CASSLGSGITGEPFF	TGTGCCAGCAGCCTCGGGAGCGGGATCACCGGGGAGCCGTTTTTT	.	TRBJ2-2	TRBV12-3/TRBV12-4	TRBD2
CTSSLVEASGNEQFF	TGTACCAGCAGTTTAGTTGAGGCATCTGGGAATGAGCAGTTCTTC	.	TRBJ2-1	TRBV28	.
CSALTNWANTGELFF	TGCAGCGCTCTTACTAATTGGGCGAACACCGGGGAGCTGTTTTTT	.	TRBJ2-2	TRBV29-1	.
CASSQDSESGYTF	TGTGCCAGCAGCCAAGATTCAGAGTCTGGCTACACCTTC	.	TRBJ1-2	TRBV4-2	.
CASSEMETANTGELFF	TGTGCCAGCAGTGAAATGGAGACAGCAAACACCGGGGAGCTGTTTTTT	.	TRBJ2-2	TRBV2	.
CARALAGGRNQPQHF	TGTGCCCGGGCCCTCGCGGGGGGCCGCAATCAGCCTCAGCACTTT	.	TRBJ1-5	TRBV30	.
CASSLDRTVLAKNIQYF	TGTGCCAGTAGCTTAGACCGGACAGTTCTAGCCAAAAACATTCAGTACTTC	.	TRBJ2-4	TRBV11-2	.
CASGTGGSTEASF	TGTGCCAGCGGCACAGGGGGGAGTACTGAAGCTTCCTTT	.	TRBJ1-1	TRBV6-6	TRBD1
CSVGVSGSYNEQFF	TGCAGCGTTGGGGTTAGCGGGAGCTACAATGAGCAGTTCTTC	.	TRBJ2-1	TRBV29-1	TRBD2
CANREEGPYNEQFF	TGCGCCAACAGAGAGGAGGGACCCTACAACGAGCAGTTCTTC	.	TRBJ2-1	TRBV6-5	.
CASSIGAVSNQPQHF	TGTGCCAGTAGTATAGGGGCCGTTAGCAATCAGCCCCAGCATTTT	.	TRBJ1-5	TRBV19	.
CASNGTGEGQYF	TGCGCCAGCAATGGGACAGGGGAAGGGCAGTACTTC	.	TRBJ2-7	TRBV4-1	TRBD1
CASSSNLQERGYNEQLF	TGTGCCAGCAGCTCGAACCTACAGGAGCGGGGGTACAATGAGCAGTTATTC	.	TRBJ2-1	TRBV5-6	TRBD2
CSVRRTNSNTVAFF	TGCAGCGTTCGTCGGACAAACAGCAACACTGTAGCTTTCTTT	.	TRBJ1-1	TRBV29-1	.
CASSSSSNQGPRDEQYF	TGTGCCAGCAGTTCCTCGTCGAACCAGGGGCCTAGGGACGAGCAGTACTTC	many	TRBJ2-7	TRBV6-6	.
CASSFPTGGLANTEELFF	TGTGCCAGCAGCTTTCCCACTGGGGGCTTAGCGAATACCGAGGAGCTGTTTTTT	.	TRBJ2-2	TRBV12-3/TRBV12-4	.
CTSGPGLRVNEQFF	TGTACTAGTGGTCCGGGCCTGAGGGTGAATGAGCAGTTCTTC	.	TRBJ2-1	TRBV12-5	.
CSVILLEGRSEAFF	TGCAGCGTTATACTCCTCGAGGGGAGGAGTGAAGCTTTCTTT	.	TRBJ1-1	TRBV29-1	.
CTSSPGGGHTDTLYF	TGTACCAGCAGCCCCGGTGGGGGTCACACAGATACGCTGTATTTT	.	TRBJ2-3	TRBV11-3	.
CARTNGVNVADTQYF	TGTGCCAGGACTAACGGGGTTAACGTGGCAGATACGCAGTACTTT	.	TRBJ2-3	TRBV14	.
CARSQDGGMTYNEQFF	TGTGCCAGGAGTCAAGATGGGGGGATGACCTACAATGAGCAGTTCTTC	.	TRBJ2-1	TRBV4-2	.
CVSSSLAGSYNDQFF	TGTGTCAGCAGCTCACTAGCGGGCTCCTACAATGATCAGTTCTTC	.	TRBJ2-1	TRBV5-4	TRBD2
CSVEGQTYGYTF	TGCAGCGTTGAGGGTCAAACCTATGGCTACACCTTC	.	TRBJ1-2	TRBV29-1	.
CASITIRTSGYNEQFF	TGTGCCAGCATAACCATTCGGACTAGCGGTTACAATGAGCAGTTCTTC	.	TRBJ2-1	TRBV6-1	TRBD2
CASSLRSGETEAFF	TGTGCCAGCAGTTTACGCTCTGGGGAAACTGAAGCTTTCTTT	many	TRBJ1-1	TRBV28	.
CASSSNGTPNEKLFF	TGTGCCAGCAGTTCCAACGGGACACCTAATGAAAAACTGTTTTTT	.	TRBJ1-4	TRBV28	.
CASIPGTGAGELFF	TGTGCCAGCATCCCGGGGACAGGAGCCGGGGAGCTGTTTTTT	.	TRBJ2-2	TRBV7-2	TRBD1
CSVAPGQGIGTEAFF	TGCAGCGTCGCCCCGGGACAGGGCATAGGCACCGAAGCTTTCTTT	few	TRBJ1-1	TRBV29-1	TRBD1
CANSLSDTGVLFF	TGTGCCAACAGCCTTTCGGACACCGGGGTGCTGTTTTTT	.	TRBJ2-2	TRBV11-1	.
CASGPSLAGKGGYEQYF	TGTGCCAGCGGCCCCAGTCTAGCGGGAAAAGGAGGTTACGAGCAGTACTTC	.	TRBJ2-7	TRBV6-5	TRBD2
CASSQVEGGCGGTDTQYF	TGTGCCAGCAGCCAAGTCGAGGGTGGTTGCGGGGGGACAGATACGCAGTATTTC	.	TRBJ2-3	TRBV11-1	.
CASSQEWGPPSYEYYF	TGCGCCAGCAGCCAAGAATGGGGGCCCCCCTCCTACGAGTACTACTTC	.	TRBJ2-7	TRBV4-3	.
CTSILRDRAHEQYF	TGTACCAGCATCCTCAGGGACAGGGCCCACGAGCAGTACTTC	.	TRBJ2-7	TRBV6-2/TRBV6-3	TRBD1
CSVEGSDRAETHYF	TGTAGCGTAGAAGGGTCCGACAGGGCCGAGACCCATTACTTC	few	TRBJ2-5	TRBV29-1	TRBD1
CASSPGPPKNIQYF	TGTGCCAGCTCACCAGGGCCCCCCAAAAACATTCAGTACTTC	.	TRBJ2-4	TRBV18	.
CVSSSGLAYEKYF	TGTGTCAGCAGTTCCGGACTAGCGTACGAGAAGTACTTC	.	TRBJ2-7	TRBV6-5	TRBD2
CTGNFGDTQYF	TGTACCGGCAATTTCGGAGATACGCAGTATTTT	.	TRBJ2-3	TRBV6-1	.
CASSTQGQHKDTQYF	TGTGCCAGCAGTACCCAGGGACAGCACAAAGATACGCAGTATTTT	.	TRBJ2-3	TRBV9	TRBD1
CASNSTSADTGELFF	TGTGCCAGCAATTCGACTAGCGCGGACACCGGGGAGCTGTTTTTT	.	TRBJ2-2	TRBV5-4	TRBD2